The rows below give T cell receptor beta chains drawn from one sample of a study of radiotherapy plus CTLA-4 blockade in lung cancer. The protocol was immunoSEQ multiplex PCR, while the TCRdb copy is restricted to in-frame clones and leaves out a portion. The sample shows 1,500 to 2,000 clones, more than 70% of them seen only once. The material was tumor tissue, obtained from a patient treated with radiotherapy plus ipilimumab. The receptors derive from a human donor with non-small cell lung cancer who had a complete response to radiotherapy plus ipilimumab. CDR3s include the opening cysteine and the closing phenylalanine or tryptophan. The order of the fields is V gene, J gene, CDR3 length, clone size, CDR3 protein. Part of the rows lack a size; the others show once, few, many or a class for expanded clones.

TRBV9,TRBJ2-7,14,-,CASSVGDGPYEQYF
TRBV4-1,TRBJ1-4,14,-,CASSPRREGEKLFF
TRBV14,TRBJ1-6,16,-,CASSQDLWAGNSPLHF
TRBV6-1,TRBJ1-6,17,-,CASSGQGSFTYNSPLHF
TRBV7-8,TRBJ2-5,13,once,CASTMSREETQYF
TRBV4-1,TRBJ1-2,14,-,CASSQDEGSYGYTF
TRBV6-5,TRBJ2-3,14,-,CASRRGQGTDTQYF
TRBV4-1,TRBJ1-1,14,-,CASSQPLEADLAFF
TRBV4-3,TRBJ2-2,13,once,CASSQDRTGELFF
TRBV5-6,TRBJ1-1,15,-,CASSLTGTKNTEAFF
TRBV11-3,TRBJ2-2,16,-,CASSLFTGLSGGELFF
TRBV11-2,TRBJ2-1,14,once,CASSSLSSYNEQFF
TRBV5-1,TRBJ2-1,11,-,CANSLEGRVLF
TRBV27,TRBJ2-1,16,-,CASSLQGASSYNEQFF
TRBV2,TRBJ1-3,16,-,CASSGGTLSSGNTIYF
TRBV6-5,TRBJ2-1,15,once,CASSYLATGFGEQFF
TRBV30,TRBJ1-5,13,-,CAWSNQGSQPQHF
TRBV30,TRBJ1-4,13,-,CAWTKTTNEKLFF
TRBV28,TRBJ1-4,13,-,CASTTHRDEKLFF
TRBV7-9,TRBJ2-1,15,-,CASSLGGQRYNEQFF
TRBV7-9,TRBJ1-1,11,-,CASSYEPEAFF
TRBV5-4,TRBJ1-2,15,-,CASSFKTGSQRGYTF
TRBV5-5,TRBJ1-1,14,-,CASSHRGLGAEAFF
TRBV19,TRBJ1-1,13,few,CASSPTAQTEAFF
TRBV13,TRBJ2-6,18,-,CASRPLKLSTSRANVLTF
TRBV19,TRBJ1-2,14,-,CASSLRSQIYGYTF
TRBV5-1,TRBJ2-3,14,-,CASSLGGRIDTQYF
TRBV7-9,TRBJ1-1,15,-,CASSPPTGIVREAFF
TRBV6-1,TRBJ1-2,15,-,CASSVGQASVYGYTF
TRBV9,TRBJ2-1,14,-,CASSVGGLAYEQFF
TRBV14,TRBJ1-4,16,-,CASSQVGGQLGEKLFF
TRBV6-1,TRBJ1-1,14,-,CASGITAMNTEAFF
TRBV18,TRBJ2-1,19,-,CASSPLPPHRGESYNEQFF
TRBV4-3,TRBJ1-1,13,-,CASSQDESVEAFF
TRBV9,TRBJ1-5,13,-,CASSISSNQPQHF
TRBV10-2,TRBJ1-5,16,-,CASSESVGQINQPQHF
TRBV5-8,TRBJ1-4,14,few,CASSRDREVSKLFF
TRBV10-1,TRBJ2-3,14,few,CASSENSRTDTQYF
TRBV5-1,-,15,-,CASSLLGGTSYEQYF
TRBV7-2,TRBJ1-2,14,-,CASSLGVGTYGYTF
TRBV29-1,TRBJ1-1,11,-,CSVGALGEAFF
TRBV6-1,TRBJ1-4,14,-,CASSSGGLDEKLFF
TRBV7-8,TRBJ2-1,14,few,CASSWGDTYNEQFF
TRBV5-1,TRBJ1-5,15,-,CASSSTGDSNQPQHF
TRBV29-1,TRBJ2-7,15,-,CSASAQGAISYEQYF
TRBV10-1,TRBJ2-3,14,-,CASSDTGRSDTQYF
TRBV7-9,TRBJ1-6,16,-,CASSPDRGLDNSPLHF
TRBV27,TRBJ2-4,18,-,CASSLSAGGVSAKNIQYF
TRBV15,TRBJ2-2,18,once,CATSRVWSGRAGAGELFF
TRBV27,TRBJ2-7,15,once,CASSPWDSSSYEQYF
TRBV5-6,TRBJ1-3,15,-,CASSLYGTTRNTIYF
TRBV14,TRBJ2-3,14,few,CASSQVVSTDTQYF
TRBV5-1,TRBJ2-2,15,-,CASSLESSNTGELFF
TRBV19,TRBJ1-5,13,-,CASSIGPYQPQHF
TRBV5-1,TRBJ1-4,16,-,CASSFRAGAEVEKLFF
TRBV29-1,TRBJ1-2,12,-,CSVEAGKDGYTF
TRBV19,TRBJ2-7,12,-,CASSIGGYEQYF